Listed below are T cell receptor beta chains from one sample, sequenced in a study of blood T cell repertoires in COVID-19. Measured with immunoSEQ multiplex PCR; TCRdb has only the in-frame clones, and not every one. Here the sample spans around 150,000 clones, 65% to 80% being singletons. Sequenced: peripheral blood. The receptors derive from a man between 60 and 70 years old with acute or convalescent COVID-19. Both conserved end residues are part of each CDR3. A D gene is named only where the DNA matches it firmly. Clone size is shown for a subset of rows, as once, few, many or a class of expanded clone.

j_call v_call d_call clone_size cdr3_aa cdr3_nt
TRBJ1-2 TRBV6-5 - - CASTYAGGRDYGYTF TGTGCCAGCACTTACGCCGGGGGTCGAGACTATGGCTACACCTTC
TRBJ2-3 TRBV18 TRBD2 - CASSPPGLAGADTQYF TGTGCCAGCTCACCACCGGGACTAGCGGGCGCAGATACGCAGTATTTT
TRBJ1-2 TRBV6-5 - - CASRITGHYGYTF TGTGCCAGCAGAATAACAGGGCACTATGGCTACACCTTC
TRBJ1-2 TRBV2 TRBD1 - CASMGGQPVYGYTF TGTGCCAGCATGGGGGGACAGCCCGTCTATGGCTACACCTTC
TRBJ2-7 TRBV6-1 TRBD1 - CASSDPGGPYEQYF TGTGCCAGCAGTGATCCAGGGGGCCCGTACGAGCAGTACTTC
TRBJ2-1 TRBV9 TRBD2 - CASSVSSGSSYNEQFF TGTGCCAGCAGCGTATCGAGCGGGAGCTCCTACAATGAGCAGTTCTTC
TRBJ1-1 TRBV28 - - CASSSNSVGPTEAFF TGTGCCAGCAGCTCGAACTCCGTCGGTCCCACTGAAGCTTTCTTT
TRBJ2-1 TRBV27 TRBD1 - CASTSFPGQGVLNEQFF TGTGCCAGCACCAGTTTCCCGGGACAGGGGGTCTTGAATGAGCAGTTCTTC
TRBJ1-3 TRBV6-5 - - CASSYSSGPGDTIYF TGTGCCAGCAGTTACTCGTCAGGGCCTGGTGACACCATATATTTT
TRBJ1-1 TRBV5-4 - - CASSPPYRQANTEAFF TGTGCCAGCAGCCCACCTTACCGACAGGCGAACACTGAAGCTTTCTTT
TRBJ1-1 TRBV19 TRBD1 few CASTPQGAYTEAFF TGTGCCAGTACCCCACAGGGGGCTTACACTGAAGCTTTCTTT
TRBJ1-2 TRBV6-5 TRBD1 - CASSPGTGNRGGYTF TGTGCCAGCAGCCCCGGGACAGGGAATAGAGGAGGCTACACCTTC
TRBJ1-6 TRBV2 TRBD1 few CASSEVGQGNSPLHF TGTGCCAGCAGTGAAGTGGGACAGGGGAATTCACCCCTCCACTTT
TRBJ1-6 TRBV12-5 TRBD1 - CASGLGQGENSPLHF TGTGCTAGTGGTTTGGGACAGGGTGAGAATTCACCCCTCCACTTT
TRBJ2-7 TRBV24-1 TRBD2 - CATSAPTSGGAEEQYF TGTGCCACCAGTGCCCCGACTAGCGGGGGGGCGGAGGAGCAGTACTTC
TRBJ2-7 TRBV23-1 TRBD1 once CASSQLRRDRDHYEQYF TGCGCCAGCAGTCAGCTTCGCCGGGACAGGGATCACTACGAGCAGTACTTC
TRBJ1-5 TRBV6-5 TRBD1 - CASSRQGSGNQPQHF TGTGCCAGCAGTCGACAGGGTTCGGGCAATCAGCCCCAGCATTTT
TRBJ2-3 TRBV6-2/TRBV6-3 - - CASSLLTQGDTQYF TGTGCCAGCAGTTTACTAACGCAGGGGGATACGCAGTATTTT
TRBJ2-7 TRBV5-4 - few CASSSPGHFYEQYF TGTGCCAGCAGCAGCCCGGGACACTTCTACGAGCAGTACTTC
TRBJ1-2 TRBV15 - - CATSRDGLYGYTF TGTGCCACCAGCAGAGATGGCCTTTATGGCTACACCTTC
TRBJ1-4 TRBV7-9 TRBD1 - CAIKRTGSQEEKLFF TGTGCCATCAAAAGGACAGGGAGCCAAGAGGAAAAACTGTTTTTT
TRBJ2-1 TRBV21-1 - once CASSKRTGNEQFF TGTGCCAGCAGCAAACGGACAGGCAATGAGCAGTTCTTC
TRBJ2-2 TRBV5-1 - - CASSWTDLQNTGELFF TGCGCCAGCAGCTGGACAGACCTTCAAAACACCGGGGAGCTGTTTTTT
TRBJ1-1 TRBV27 TRBD1 - CASTSLTGVGTEAFF TGTGCCAGCACTTCCCTGACAGGGGTCGGCACTGAAGCTTTCTTT
TRBJ2-1 TRBV30 TRBD2 - CAWSGTSRGEQFF TGTGCCTGGTCCGGGACTAGCAGGGGGGAGCAGTTCTTC
TRBJ2-7 TRBV6-5 - - CASSYSDRHYEQYF TGTGCCAGCAGTTACTCGGACAGACACTACGAGCAGTACTTC
TRBJ2-7 TRBV12-3/TRBV12-4 TRBD1 - CASRQTGVNEQYF TGTGCCAGCAGACAGACAGGGGTTAACGAGCAGTACTTC
TRBJ2-7 TRBV29-1 - - CSVGDNYEQYF TGCAGCGTTGGGGACAACTACGAGCAGTACTTC
TRBJ2-7 TRBV24-1 TRBD1 - CATSEATGANPYEQYF TGTGCCACCAGTGAAGCTACAGGGGCGAATCCCTACGAGCAGTACTTC
TRBJ2-1 TRBV10-3 TRBD2 - CAISGIAGVLFNEQFF TGTGCCATCAGTGGGATCGCGGGGGTCCTTTTTAATGAGCAGTTCTTC
TRBJ2-5 TRBV9 - - CASSPRGGAQETQYF TGTGCCAGCAGCCCCAGAGGAGGGGCGCAGGAGACCCAGTACTTC
TRBJ2-3 TRBV13 - - CASSFQQGGADTQYF TGTGCCAGCAGCTTTCAACAGGGAGGGGCAGATACGCAGTATTTT
TRBJ1-2 TRBV2 TRBD1 - CASSAGTGGYTF TGTGCCAGCAGTGCGGGGACAGGAGGCTACACCTTC
TRBJ1-2 TRBV7-9 TRBD1 - CASSEGQGQTNYGYTF TGTGCCAGCAGCGAAGGACAGGGCCAGACCAACTATGGCTACACCTTC
TRBJ2-1 TRBV11-1 TRBD1 - CASSLGQAGNEQFF TGTGCCAGCAGCCTGGGACAGGCAGGCAATGAGCAGTTCTTC
TRBJ2-7 TRBV7-2 - - CASSLPVSPSEQYF TGTGCCAGCAGCTTACCCGTCTCGCCCAGCGAGCAGTACTTC
TRBJ1-2 TRBV5-6 TRBD1 - CASSWRTGSAEGYTF TGTGCCAGCAGCTGGCGGACAGGGAGCGCAGAGGGCTACACCTTC
TRBJ1-2 TRBV10-2 TRBD1 few CASSESPGQDLRGYTF TGCGCCAGCAGTGAATCCCCCGGACAGGATCTTCGTGGCTACACCTTC
TRBJ2-4 TRBV21-1 - few CASSPPNIQYF TGTGCCAGCAGCCCCCCGAACATTCAGTACTTC
TRBJ1-4 TRBV19 - - CASRYGSNEKLFF TGTGCCAGTAGGTACGGGAGTAATGAAAAACTGTTTTTT
TRBJ1-6 TRBV7-2 - - CASSLTDRGIHF TGTGCCAGCAGCCTAACGGACCGGGGAATCCACTTT
TRBJ1-5 TRBV19 - once CASSMRDQPQHF TGTGCCAGTAGTATGAGGGATCAGCCCCAGCATTTT
TRBJ1-1 TRBV24-1 - few CATSAGARTEAFF TGTGCCACCAGTGCAGGGGCGAGGACTGAAGCTTTCTTT
TRBJ2-2 TRBV9 TRBD1 - CASSVAGQAGTGELFF TGTGCCAGCAGCGTAGCTGGACAGGCCGGGACCGGGGAGCTGTTTTTT
TRBJ1-4 TRBV27 - once CASSLSRGREKLFF TGTGCCAGCAGTTTATCAAGGGGTCGTGAAAAACTGTTTTTT
TRBJ1-5 TRBV9 - few CASSVGGGLYSNQPQHF TGTGCCAGCAGCGTAGGCGGAGGACTCTATAGCAATCAGCCCCAGCATTTT
TRBJ2-7 TRBV5-1 - - CASSLDGYGIYEQYF TGCGCCAGCAGCTTGGACGGGTATGGCATCTACGAGCAGTACTTC
TRBJ2-2 TRBV27 TRBD1 - CASSRRTGGPGELFF TGTGCCAGCAGTCGGCGGACAGGGGGCCCCGGGGAGCTGTTTTTT
TRBJ2-6 TRBV7-2 TRBD2 - CASSAQFSGRLSGANVLTF TGTGCCAGCAGCGCCCAATTTAGCGGGCGCCTCTCTGGGGCCAACGTCCTGACTTTC
TRBJ1-5 TRBV28 - - CASSSSQPQHF TGTGCCAGCAGTTCGAGCCAGCCCCAGCATTTT